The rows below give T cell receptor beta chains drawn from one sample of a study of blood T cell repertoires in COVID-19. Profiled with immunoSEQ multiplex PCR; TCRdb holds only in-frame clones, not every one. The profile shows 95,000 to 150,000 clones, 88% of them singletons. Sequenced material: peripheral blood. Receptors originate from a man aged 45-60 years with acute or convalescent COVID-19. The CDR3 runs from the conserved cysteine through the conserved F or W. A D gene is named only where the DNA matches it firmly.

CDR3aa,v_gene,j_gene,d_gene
CASSLEVRGNEKLFF,TRBV7-9,TRBJ1-4,.
CASSVEASGQETQYF,TRBV9,TRBJ2-5,TRBD2
CASRTGSYEQYF,TRBV2,TRBJ2-7,TRBD1
CASSLTGYGETQYF,TRBV7-2,TRBJ2-5,TRBD1
CASSLRTGNRYTETQYF,TRBV5-6,TRBJ2-5,TRBD1
CASSLQAYNEQFF,TRBV18,TRBJ2-1,.
CASIYKGGFEQFF,TRBV2,TRBJ2-1,TRBD1
CASSQDQGVYEQYF,TRBV4-1,TRBJ2-7,.
CASRNRITNEKLFF,TRBV4-1,TRBJ1-4,.
CASSFYGSYEQYF,TRBV18,TRBJ2-7,.
CASSQDEAGATEAFF,TRBV4-1,TRBJ1-1,.
CASSLPSASTDTQYF,TRBV7-8,TRBJ2-3,.
CASGLSRDKDNQPQHF,TRBV19,TRBJ1-5,.
CASSTPNTGELFF,TRBV6-5,TRBJ2-2,.
CASSQGQGAVTQYF,TRBV14,TRBJ2-5,TRBD1
CASSLDSHNSPLHF,TRBV5-1,TRBJ1-6,.
CASSLFLAGVTGELFF,TRBV14,TRBJ2-2,TRBD2
CASSAGQGRDGYTF,TRBV11-3,TRBJ1-2,TRBD1
CAWGTNGQGQETQYF,TRBV30,TRBJ2-5,.
CASSLLPSMDYEQYF,TRBV7-2,TRBJ2-7,.
CSAFGLAFRNEQFF,TRBV29-1,TRBJ2-1,TRBD2
CASSLEGLAIETQYF,TRBV5-1,TRBJ2-5,TRBD2
CASSYTKDIWYTEAFF,TRBV6-5,TRBJ1-1,.
CASSFLPGQGAQGTEAFF,TRBV5-1,TRBJ1-1,TRBD1
CASSPMGQGAWDEQYF,TRBV7-9,TRBJ2-7,TRBD1
CASSYSGLAGNEQFF,TRBV6-6,TRBJ2-1,TRBD2
CAGGTVNYGYTF,TRBV30,TRBJ1-2,TRBD1
CATRSHSSQTEAFF,TRBV24-1,TRBJ1-1,.
CASSLEGGREQYF,TRBV7-2,TRBJ2-7,.
CASSFSGLAGPPSSYNEQFF,TRBV27,TRBJ2-1,TRBD2
CASSASGTLGEQYF,TRBV6-2/TRBV6-3,TRBJ2-7,.
CSVDGQGRDEQFF,TRBV29-1,TRBJ2-1,TRBD1
CASSMFTGGNTEAFF,TRBV19,TRBJ1-1,TRBD1
CATSGPQGTSGSGTRDTQYF,TRBV3-1/TRBV3-2,TRBJ2-3,TRBD2
CASSFPSGRYNEQFF,TRBV7-8,TRBJ2-1,TRBD2
CASSRGDSYNEQFF,TRBV6-4,TRBJ2-1,.
CASSLLRDWGGDTQYF,TRBV27,TRBJ2-3,TRBD2
CAISGDKETQYF,TRBV10-3,TRBJ2-5,.
CAINQGIGEKLFF,TRBV10-3,TRBJ1-4,.
CASSHRDRQAGELFF,TRBV7-9,TRBJ2-2,TRBD1
CASSQGLAGGWDEQFF,TRBV5-6,TRBJ2-1,TRBD2
CASSQFSGLNYNEQFF,TRBV4-3,TRBJ2-1,TRBD2
CASSSTSGRAPQETQYF,TRBV5-4,TRBJ2-5,TRBD2
CASSAGVDQPQHF,TRBV9,TRBJ1-5,.
CASSQRPYQPQHF,TRBV5-5,TRBJ1-5,.
CASSYRNTEAFF,TRBV19,TRBJ1-1,.
CATSDFGRGPGELFF,TRBV24-1,TRBJ2-2,TRBD1
CASIQDRGQDSNQPQHF,TRBV5-6,TRBJ1-5,TRBD1
CASSLSGLTGSEKLFF,TRBV28,TRBJ1-4,TRBD1
CASSQGTGIGYTF,TRBV3-1/TRBV3-2,TRBJ1-2,TRBD1
CASTLAGGRSYNEQFF,TRBV27,TRBJ2-1,TRBD2
CASSIGSGEQYF,TRBV19,TRBJ2-7,.
CATSREGQTGNTIYF,TRBV15,TRBJ1-3,TRBD1
CASSIGSADIQYF,TRBV12-3/TRBV12-4,TRBJ2-4,.
CSVNAGGASNYGYTF,TRBV29-1,TRBJ1-2,TRBD1
CASRRSSTGELFF,TRBV19,TRBJ2-2,.
CASSTKGQGGINEQFF,TRBV7-9,TRBJ2-1,TRBD1